Listed below are T cell receptor beta chains from one sample, sequenced in a study of vaccination and CD4 T cells after COVID-19. The antigens for these receptors are not known. TCRdb redid the calling of the PCR reads with MiXCR, one entry per CDR3 protein. Of 15,000 to 20,000 distinct CDR3 sequences in the sample, roughly a quarter were seen once. Material: cultured CD4+ T cells from blood. The receptors originated from a human donor with COVID-19. The CDR3 runs from the conserved cysteine through the conserved F or W. The order of the fields is J gene, V gene, clone size, D gene, CDR3 DNA, CDR3 protein. A D gene is named only where the DNA matches it firmly. Expanded clones are given a class, and other clones once, few, many or no size at all.

>TRBJ1-2|TRBV18|-|-
TGTGCCAGCTCACGGTCCGACACCTATGGCTACACCTTC
CASSRSDTYGYTF
>TRBJ1-2|TRBV29-1|few|-
TGCAGCGTTGCGGGGGCGTGGGAATTAAGGGAGAACAACTATGGCTACACCTTC
CSVAGAWELRENNYGYTF
>TRBJ2-7|TRBV12-2|few|-
TGTGCAAGTCGACGACCGGGGGACGAGCAGTACTTC
CASRRPGDEQYF
>TRBJ2-2|TRBV12-3/TRBV12-4|-|-
TGTGCCAGCAGCCAGCGAGTAGGATCGGGGGCCGGCACCGGGGAGCTGTTTTTT
CASSQRVGSGAGTGELFF
>TRBJ1-6|TRBV2|-|-
TGTGCCAGCGGTACAGACTATAATCCACCCCTCCACTTT
CASGTDYNPPLHF
>TRBJ2-3|TRBV6-5|-|-
TGTGCCAGCAGTTACTCCACTGGTACGCAGTATTTT
CASSYSTGTQYF
>TRBJ1-5|TRBV19|few|TRBD1
TGTGCCAGTACCCTCGGACAGGGCAATCAGCCCCAGCATTTT
CASTLGQGNQPQHF
>TRBJ2-5|TRBV6-2/TRBV6-3|few|-
TGTGCCACAGTAGAGACGGGGTCAGTGGGGACCCAGTACTTC
CATVETGSVGTQYF
>TRBJ2-1|TRBV2|few|TRBD2
TGTGCCAGCAGTGGGACTAGCGGGGGTTCCAATGAGCAGTTCTTC
CASSGTSGGSNEQFF
>TRBJ1-5|TRBV12-3/TRBV12-4|-|TRBD1
TGTGCCAGCACCCCAGGGGGACACCAGCCCCTGCATTTT
CASTPGGHQPLHF